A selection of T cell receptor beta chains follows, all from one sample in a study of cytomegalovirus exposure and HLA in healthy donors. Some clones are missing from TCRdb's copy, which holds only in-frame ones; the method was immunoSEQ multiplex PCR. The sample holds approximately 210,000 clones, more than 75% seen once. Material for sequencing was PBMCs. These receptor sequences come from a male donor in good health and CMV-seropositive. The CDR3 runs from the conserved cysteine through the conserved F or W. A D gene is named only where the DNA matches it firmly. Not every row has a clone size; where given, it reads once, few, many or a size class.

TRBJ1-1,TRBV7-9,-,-,TGTGCCAGCAGCTACATCGGGGAGAGGACTGAAGCTTTCTTT,CASSYIGERTEAFF
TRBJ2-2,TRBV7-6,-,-,TGTGCCAGCAGCCTTCTAGCGACAAACACCGGGGAGCTGTTTTTT,CASSLLATNTGELFF
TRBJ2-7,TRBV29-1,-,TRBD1,TGCAGCGCTGTAGGACAGGTCACCTACGAGCAGTACTTC,CSAVGQVTYEQYF
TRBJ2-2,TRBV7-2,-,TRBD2,TGTGCCAGCAGCACCCATAGCGGGGGGGTTGTCGGGGAGCTGTTTTTT,CASSTHSGGVVGELFF
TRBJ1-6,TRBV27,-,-,TGTGCCAGCAGTTTACGTCTTGCGGGAGTCTATAATTCACCCCTCCACTTT,CASSLRLAGVYNSPLHF
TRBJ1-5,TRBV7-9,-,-,TGTGCCAGCAGCTTCGGGGGGGGCCATCAGCCCCAGCATTTT,CASSFGGGHQPQHF
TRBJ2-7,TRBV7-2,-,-,TGTGCCAGCAGCTTAAATGCCTACTACGAGCAGTACTTC,CASSLNAYYEQYF
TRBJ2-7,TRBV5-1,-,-,TGCGCCAGCAGCTTGTCGGGACGGGACAACGAAGTGCAGTACTTC,CASSLSGRDNEVQYF
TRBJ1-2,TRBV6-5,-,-,TGTGCCAGCAGTTCCGTCCTCAGTATTAACTATGGCTACACCTTC,CASSSVLSINYGYTF
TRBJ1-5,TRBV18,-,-,TGTGCCAGCTCACCAGCAGAAAATCAGCCCCAGCATTTT,CASSPAENQPQHF
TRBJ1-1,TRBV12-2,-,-,TGTGCAAGTCGCCAAGGATGGGACAGGGTGGCTGAAGCTTTCTTT,CASRQGWDRVAEAFF
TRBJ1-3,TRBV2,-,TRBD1,TGTGCCAGCAGGTCCCGGGACAGGGTCCCTGGAAACACCATATATTTT,CASRSRDRVPGNTIYF
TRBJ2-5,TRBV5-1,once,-,TGCGCCAGCAGCTTCAACAGGCAAGAGACCCAGTACTTC,CASSFNRQETQYF
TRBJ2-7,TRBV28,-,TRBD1,TGTGCCAGCAGTTTGGACAGGGGAGGTGACTACGAGCAGTACTTC,CASSLDRGGDYEQYF
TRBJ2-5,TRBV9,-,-,TGTGCCAGCAGCCTGACGACTGACTCGCCGGAGACCCAGTACTTC,CASSLTTDSPETQYF
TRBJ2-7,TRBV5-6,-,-,TGTGCCAGCAGCTTGGAGGCCGTTGGGCAGCACTTC,CASSLEAVGQHF
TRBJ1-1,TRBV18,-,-,TGTGCCAGCTCACCGGCAGGGAACACTGAAGCTTTCTTT,CASSPAGNTEAFF
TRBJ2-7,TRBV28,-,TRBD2,TGTGCCAGCAGTCCTGGTGGACTAGCGGGAGGAGCCGAGCAGTACTTC,CASSPGGLAGGAEQYF
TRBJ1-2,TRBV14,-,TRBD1,TGTGCCAGCAGCAAAATTCTGGACAGGTACTATGGCTACACCTTC,CASSKILDRYYGYTF
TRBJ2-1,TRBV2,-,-,TGTGCCAGCAGAGAAGCGGAGAGCTCCTACAATGAGCAGTTCTTC,CASREAESSYNEQFF
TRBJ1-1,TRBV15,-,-,TGTGCCACCAGCAGAGAAAGTTGGCTGAACACTGAAGCTTTCTTT,CATSRESWLNTEAFF
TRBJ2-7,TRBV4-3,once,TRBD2,TGCGCCAGCAGCCAAGAGGTCGGACTAGTCTCCTACGAGCAGTACTTC,CASSQEVGLVSYEQYF
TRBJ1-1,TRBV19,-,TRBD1,TGTGCCAGTAGTACTCTGGACAGGGGCAAAGATATGGCTTTCTTT,CASSTLDRGKDMAFF
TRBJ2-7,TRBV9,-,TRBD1,TGTGCCAGCAATCCGGGACAGGGGGAGTACGAGCAGTACTTC,CASNPGQGEYEQYF
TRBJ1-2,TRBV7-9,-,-,TGTGCCAGCAGCGCAGGGACTCGGACTAACTATGGCTACACCTTC,CASSAGTRTNYGYTF
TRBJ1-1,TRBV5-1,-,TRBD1,TGCGCCAGCAGCCCATCGTTTTCGGGACAGGGAACGACTGAAGCTTTCTTT,CASSPSFSGQGTTEAFF
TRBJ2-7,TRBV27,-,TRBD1,TGTGCCAGCAGTCTAGGGACAGGGGGGACTTACGAGCAGTACTTC,CASSLGTGGTYEQYF
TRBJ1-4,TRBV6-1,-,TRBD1,TGTGCCAGCAGAGCCGGGACAGGGAGTGAAAAACTGTTTTTT,CASRAGTGSEKLFF
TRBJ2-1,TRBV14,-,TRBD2,TGTGCCAGCAGCCAAACTAGCGGGAGGGCCTTCTACAATGAGCAGTTCTTC,CASSQTSGRAFYNEQFF
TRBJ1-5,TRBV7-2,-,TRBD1,TGTGCCAGCAGCTTACCAGGGGGCCCCAATCAGCCCCAGCATTTT,CASSLPGGPNQPQHF
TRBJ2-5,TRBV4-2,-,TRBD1,TGTGCCAGCAGCCAGCTAGGGACAGGGAAGGTAAAAGAGACCCAGTACTTC,CASSQLGTGKVKETQYF
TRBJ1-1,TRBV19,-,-,TGTGCCAGTAGTATGCGCCTCGGGGAAGCTTTCTTT,CASSMRLGEAFF
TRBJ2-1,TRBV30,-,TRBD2,TGTGCCTGGAGGGGCGGGAGTGAGCAGTTCTTC,CAWRGGSEQFF
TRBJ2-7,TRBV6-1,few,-,TGTGCCAGCAGTGAGACACCGAGTACCTACGAGCAGTACTTC,CASSETPSTYEQYF
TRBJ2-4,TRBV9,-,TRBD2,TGTGCCAGTGGCGGGGGGGGGAACGAAGGCATTCAGTACTTC,CASGGGGNEGIQYF
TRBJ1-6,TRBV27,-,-,TGTGCCACATCGGATGTGGGCTATTCACCCCTCCACTTT,CATSDVGYSPLHF
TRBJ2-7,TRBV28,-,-,TGTGCCAGCCGATATCGGGTTTTCCCCTACGAGCAGTACTTC,CASRYRVFPYEQYF
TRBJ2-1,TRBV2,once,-,TGTGCCAGCAGTGGTTTGGGGGCGGTACTGGCGTTCTTC,CASSGLGAVLAFF
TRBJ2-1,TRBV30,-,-,TGTGCCTGGAGACCCTTCGAGCCGTCTGGCTACAATGAGCAGTTCTTC,CAWRPFEPSGYNEQFF
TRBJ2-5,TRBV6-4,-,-,TGTGCCACCCCAGGGTTGGAGACCCAGTACTTC,CATPGLETQYF
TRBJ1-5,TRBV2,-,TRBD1,TGTGCCAGCAGAAACCGGGACAGTCGCAATCAGCCCCAGCATTTT,CASRNRDSRNQPQHF
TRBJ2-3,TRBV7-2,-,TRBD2,TGTGCCAGCAGCTCGCAACTAGCGGCAACAGATACGCAGTATTTT,CASSSQLAATDTQYF
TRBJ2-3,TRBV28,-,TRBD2,TGTGCCAGCAGTCCCGAGGGACTAGCGCTCCCTCCAGATACGCAGTATTTT,CASSPEGLALPPDTQYF
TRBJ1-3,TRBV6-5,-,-,TGTGCCAGCAGGAACGGGGCTGGAAACACCATATATTTT,CASRNGAGNTIYF
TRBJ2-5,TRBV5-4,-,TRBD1,TGTGCCAGCAGCTTGCGGCAGGGGGCCGGGGAGACCCAGTACTTC,CASSLRQGAGETQYF
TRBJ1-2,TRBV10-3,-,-,TGTGCCATCACCACCCCACAGGGTCGGGGCTACACCTTC,CAITTPQGRGYTF
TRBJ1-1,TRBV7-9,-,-,TGTTCCAGCAGCCAACAGGGTTCGGGCACTGAAGCTTTCTTT,CSSSQQGSGTEAFF
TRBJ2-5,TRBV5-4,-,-,TGTGCCAGCAGCCGAAAACGGGTTGAGGTGGAGACCCAGTACTTC,CASSRKRVEVETQYF
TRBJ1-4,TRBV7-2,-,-,TGTGCCAGCAGCTCCGGAGGCGGCTTTAATGAAAAACTGTTTTTT,CASSSGGGFNEKLFF
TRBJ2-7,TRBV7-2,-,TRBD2,TGTGCCAGCAGCCTCCACCCCCCCACTAGCGGGAGATACGAGCAGTACTTC,CASSLHPPTSGRYEQYF
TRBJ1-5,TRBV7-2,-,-,TGTGCCAGCAGCTTTTTCAGGGGAAAGCAGCCCCAGCATTTT,CASSFFRGKQPQHF
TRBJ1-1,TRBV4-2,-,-,TGTGCCAGCAGCCAAGAGAGATCTAGGAACACTGAAGCTTTCTTT,CASSQERSRNTEAFF
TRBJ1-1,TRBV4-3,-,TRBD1,TGCGCCAGCAGCCAAGAACCCCTAGCAGGGGGTGGAAGTGAAGCTTTCTTT,CASSQEPLAGGGSEAFF
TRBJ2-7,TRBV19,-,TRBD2,TGTGCCAGTAGTTCTAGCGGGATCTTTTACGAGCAGTACTTC,CASSSSGIFYEQYF
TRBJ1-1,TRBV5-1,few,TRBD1,TGCGCCAGCAGCAGGCAGGGGGGAAACACTGAAGCTTTCTTT,CASSRQGGNTEAFF
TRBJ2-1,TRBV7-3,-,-,TGTGCCAGCAGTTTCAATAGGGGGGGCTACAATGAGCAGTTCTTC,CASSFNRGGYNEQFF
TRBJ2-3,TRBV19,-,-,TGTGCCAGTAGTTCCTTCCTTGGCGGGATTACAGATACGCAGTATTTT,CASSSFLGGITDTQYF